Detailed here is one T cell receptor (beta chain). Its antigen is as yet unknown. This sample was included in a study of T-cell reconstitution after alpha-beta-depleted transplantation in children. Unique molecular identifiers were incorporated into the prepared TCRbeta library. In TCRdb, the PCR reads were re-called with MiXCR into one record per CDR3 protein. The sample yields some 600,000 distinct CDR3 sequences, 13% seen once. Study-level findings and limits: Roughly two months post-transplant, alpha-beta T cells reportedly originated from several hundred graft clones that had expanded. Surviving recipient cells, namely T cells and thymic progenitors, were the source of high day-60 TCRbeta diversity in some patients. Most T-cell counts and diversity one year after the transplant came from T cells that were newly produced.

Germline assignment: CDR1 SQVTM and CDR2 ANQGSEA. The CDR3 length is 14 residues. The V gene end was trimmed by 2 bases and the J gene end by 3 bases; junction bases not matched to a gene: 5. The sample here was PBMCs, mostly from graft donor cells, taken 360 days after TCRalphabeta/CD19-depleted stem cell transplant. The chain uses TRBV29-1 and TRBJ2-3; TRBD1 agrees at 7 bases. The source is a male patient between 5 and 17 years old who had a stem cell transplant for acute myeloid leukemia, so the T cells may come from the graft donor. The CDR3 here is CSVETYRGTDTQYF. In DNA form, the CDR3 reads TGCAGCGTTGAAACGTACAGGGGAACAGATACGCAGTATTTT.